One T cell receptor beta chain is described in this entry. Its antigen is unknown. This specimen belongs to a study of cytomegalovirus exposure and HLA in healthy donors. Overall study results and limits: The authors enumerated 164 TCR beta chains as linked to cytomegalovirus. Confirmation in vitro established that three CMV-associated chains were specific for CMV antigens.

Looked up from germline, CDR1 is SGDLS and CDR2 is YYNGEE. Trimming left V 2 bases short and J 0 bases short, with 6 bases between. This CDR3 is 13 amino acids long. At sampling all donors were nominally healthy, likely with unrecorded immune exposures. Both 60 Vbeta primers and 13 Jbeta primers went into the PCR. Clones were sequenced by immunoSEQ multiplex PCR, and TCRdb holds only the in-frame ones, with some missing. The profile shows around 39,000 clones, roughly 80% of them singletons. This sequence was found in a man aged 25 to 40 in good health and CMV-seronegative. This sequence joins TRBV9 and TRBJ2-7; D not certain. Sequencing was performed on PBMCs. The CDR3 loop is CASSVASSYEQYF. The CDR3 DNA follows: TGTGCCAGCAGCGTTGCGAGCTCCTACGAGCAGTACTTC.